The TCR beta chain described here comes from a study of shared T cell receptors in the human thymus. Generated by immunoSEQ multiplex PCR, the TCRdb table keeps only in-frame clones and is missing some. The sample holds some 760,000 clones, roughly 88% seen once. Germline assignment: CDR1 SNHLY and CDR2 FYNNEI. This CDR3 spans 14 amino acids. V was clipped by 8 bases and J by 0 bases, with 11 bases between them. A further study also used this sample, focusing on human thymus T cells.

V is TRBV2 and J is TRBJ2-1; TRBD2 might be the D (6 bases). The origin of this receptor is a girl younger than two with a congenital heart defect. Material for sequencing was thymocytes. The CDR3 DNA sequence: TGTGCCAGCGGGGAGGACATCTCCTACAATGAGCAGTTCTTC. Residues: CASGEDISYNEQFF.